This TCR beta chain appears in the sequencing data of a study of T cells in Graves' hyperthyroidism and ophthalmopathy (dated by TCRdb to between 2018 and 2020). In terms of the full investigation: Peripheral blood samples were taken at the time of initial diagnosis, prior to any treatment. To identify distinguishing TCR V-J signatures, a discovery cohort of 100 patients was used, comprising 40 to 45 with Graves' ophthalmopathy and some 60 with stable Graves' hyperthyroidism. Whether ophthalmopathy could be predicted prospectively was tested in an independent validation cohort made up of under 20 hyperthyroidism patients plus 17 patients who later progressed to ophthalmopathy. The 100 or so discovery patients were randomly split 7:3 into training and test sets. In more than five Graves' hyperthyroidism patients, the study also compared T-cell repertoires from thyroid tissue with T-cell repertoires from blood. After blood sampling, hyperthyroidism patients were treated with methimazole at a starting dose of 30 mg daily, and ophthalmopathy patients were treated with high-dose intravenous methylprednisolone. The paper reports TCR Vbeta CDR3 sequencing of over 120 peripheral blood samples: over 40 ophthalmopathy, about 75 hyperthyroidism and about 17 progressor patients. What the study reported, not specific to this receptor: No statistical method was used to fix the sample size in advance, and group allocation was not hidden from the investigators. Blood samples also contained most of the expanded thyroid clonotypes (frequency above 0.001), which suggests that blood repertoires may reflect thyroid immune responses. A 13 V-J signature model separated ophthalmopathy from stable hyperthyroidism, with approximately 87% sensitivity and 81% to 83% specificity in cross-validation and 80%/75% in testing. During validation, the model predicted progression to ophthalmopathy a median of about 6.5 months ahead of onset, with around 71% sensitivity and 72.22% specificity.

V sheds 5 bases and J sheds 2 bases, leaving 12 bases between their ends. The germline V gene yields SGHTA for CDR1 and FQGNSA for CDR2. The CDR3 goes from the cysteine to the phenylalanine over 14 residues. The kept DNA is CDR3 alone, 42 bases in frame from the first base. Stable Graves' hyperthyroidism was defined as no progression to ophthalmopathy during 18 months of follow-up. The hyperthyroidism patients were between 18 and 65 years old and newly diagnosed, with a disease duration of less than 2 months. The study excluded patients with uncontrolled infections, other autoimmune diseases, pregnancy or lactation. Diagnoses were based on clinical symptoms, serum thyroxine and TRAb, thyroid ultrasound and orbital computed tomography. PBMCs were separated from roughly 10 ml of fresh peripheral blood using Ficoll-Paque density gradient centrifugation. Trizol reagent was used to extract total RNA, and RNA quality was then checked on an Agilent 2100 Bioanalyzer.

The TCR beta CDR3 regions were amplified from the RNA transcripts. For the first round of RT-PCR on the TCR CDR3, the HTBI primer set was used together with the Qiagen OneStep RT-PCR kit. Libraries were constructed in a second round of multiplex PCR, after which size selection and purification were performed. Libraries were sequenced paired-end with 100 bp reads on an Illumina HiSeq2000. In the authors' own workflow: SOAPnuke was used to process the raw data, with reads discarded if the reads contained adapters or uncalled bases, had a mean Phred below 15, or lacked an exact constant-primer or identifier match. High-quality paired reads were merged using COPE v1.2.5, and each unique nucleotide sequence was defined as a clonotype. MiTCR v1.1 was used to align the clonotypes against IMGT TRBV, TRBD and TRBJ reference segments. Only V-J combinations with frequency above 0.0001, covering 99% to 99.2% of repertoires, were analysed. A TCS score was defined as the ratio of F50 (clonal expansion) to E x V (chaos), with BLOSUM62-based TCRdist applied between CDR3 peptides within each V-J. Welch's t-statistics and random forest reduced fewer than 550 V-J features to 13, which were used in a naive Bayes classifier (R e1071). TCRdb reprocessed the public reads (quality trimming at Q25 with fastp, clone calling with MiXCR) and kept in-frame beta chains. Each record represents a unique CDR3 protein, reported with the most common genes and DNA among its rows. In this record, the V and J calls reflect TCRdb's handling and not the investigators' own analysis. The sample table shows around 440,000 distinct CDR3 sequences, and roughly 14% are seen once. 11% to 15% of the sample is held by the ten biggest clonotypes.

This clonotype occurred a few times. Its antigen has not been determined. Per-nucleotide qualities are absent, and no much larger clonotype sits a single base away. The source is a young woman with Graves' hyperthyroidism. Material for sequencing was blood. The sequence joins TRBV7-2 to TRBJ1-1; the D gene cannot be resolved reliably. The DNA reads as follows: TGTGCCAGCAGCCTCCGGGCCGTTAACACTGAAGCTTTCTTT. The encoded protein is CASSLRAVNTEAFF.